This TCR beta chain was sequenced in a study of OX40 agonist ivuxolimab in advanced cancers. Whole-study context: Three patients, one with hepatocellular carcinoma and two with cutaneous melanoma, achieved partial responses.

About this clone: Its antigen is undetermined.

Study-wide findings and caveats: On average, CD8+ T cells showed a greater number of expanded clones than CD4+.

Using immunoSEQ multiplex PCR, the repertoire was profiled, and TCRdb retains in-frame clones only, with some absent. The table has over 75,000 clones, about 90% seen once. This receptor was identified in an adult with an advanced solid tumor such as melanoma, head and neck, liver or kidney cancer. The source was CD4+ or CD8+ T cells sorted from blood, collected in a trial of the OX40 agonist ivuxolimab.

The CDR3 region has the DNA TGTGCCAGCCGCCTGAAAGAGACCCAGTACTTC. This codes for CASRLKETQYF. The rearrangement joins TRBV28 to TRBJ2-5; D unclear. The CDR3 is made up of 11 amino acids. From germline, CDR1 is MDHEN and CDR2 SYDVKM. Deletions cut 8 bases from V and 3 bases from J, with 7 bases between.